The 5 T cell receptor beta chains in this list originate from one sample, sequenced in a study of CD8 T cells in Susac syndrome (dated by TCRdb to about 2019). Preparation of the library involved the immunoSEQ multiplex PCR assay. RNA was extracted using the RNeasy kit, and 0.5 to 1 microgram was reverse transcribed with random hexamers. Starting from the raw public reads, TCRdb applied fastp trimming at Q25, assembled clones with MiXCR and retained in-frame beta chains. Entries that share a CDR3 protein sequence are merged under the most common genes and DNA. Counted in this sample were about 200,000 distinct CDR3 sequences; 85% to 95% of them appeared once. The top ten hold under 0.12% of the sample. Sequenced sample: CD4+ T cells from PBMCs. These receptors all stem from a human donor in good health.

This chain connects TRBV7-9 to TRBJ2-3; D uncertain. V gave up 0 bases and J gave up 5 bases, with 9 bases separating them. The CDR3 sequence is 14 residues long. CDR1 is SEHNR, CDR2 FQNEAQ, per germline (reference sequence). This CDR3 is CASSLATGEDTQYF. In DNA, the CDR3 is TGTGCCAGCAGCTTAGCTACTGGGGAAGATACGCAGTATTTT.

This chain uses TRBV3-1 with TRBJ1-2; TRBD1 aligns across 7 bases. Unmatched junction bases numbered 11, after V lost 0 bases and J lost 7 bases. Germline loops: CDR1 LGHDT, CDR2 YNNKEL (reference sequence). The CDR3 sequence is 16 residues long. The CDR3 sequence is CASSQELTGTVFGYTF. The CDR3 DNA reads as TGTGCCAGCAGCCAAGAGCTCACCGGGACAGTGTTTGGCTACACCTTC.

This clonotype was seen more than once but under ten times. In DNA, the CDR3 is TGTGCCAGCTCACCACCGGGACGTTTGGGAGAGACCCAGTACTTC. This gives the protein CASSPPGRLGETQYF. The chain is built from TRBV18 and TRBJ2-5; the D call may be TRBD1 or TRBD2 (5 bases each). Trimming removed 0 bases from V and 4 bases from J, with 12 bases in between. The CDR3 spans 15 residues. Germline V gives CDR1 KGHSH, CDR2 LQKENI.

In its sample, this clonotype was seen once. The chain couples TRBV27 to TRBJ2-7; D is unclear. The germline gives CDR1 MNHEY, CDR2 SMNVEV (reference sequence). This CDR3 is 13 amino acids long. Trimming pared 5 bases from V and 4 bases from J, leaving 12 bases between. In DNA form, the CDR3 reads TGTGCCAGCAGTCCAAACGCCGAGTACGAGCAGTACGTC. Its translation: CASSPNAEYEQYV.

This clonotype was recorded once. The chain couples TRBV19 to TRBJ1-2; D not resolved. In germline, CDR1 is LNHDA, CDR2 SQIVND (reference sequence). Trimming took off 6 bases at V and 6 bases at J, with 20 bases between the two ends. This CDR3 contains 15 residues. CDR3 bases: TGTGCCAGTAGCCGATACACCCCAGGAGGTAATGGCTACACCTTC. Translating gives CASSRYTPGGNGYTF.